This T cell receptor (beta chain) was retrieved from a study of blood T cell repertoires in COVID-19. About the study: From T cells, B-cell-depleted T cells, or PBMCs came the material, which was cDNA or gDNA.

Data came from immunoSEQ multiplex PCR; TCRdb stores just in-frame clones and leaves some out. Of approximately 73,000 clones in the sample, 89% were seen once. Trimming removed 0 bases from V and 5 bases from J, with 9 bases in between. The germline V gene encodes CDR1 LNHNV and CDR2 YYDKDF (reference sequence). The CDR3 is made up of 14 amino acids. The chain employs TRBV15 and TRBJ2-3, with unresolved D. This clonotype was sampled from an elderly man with acute or convalescent COVID-19. The sample taken for sequencing was peripheral blood. The CDR3 DNA sequence: TGTGCCACCAGCAGAGATAGGCGGATAGATACGCAGTATTTT. Translation gives CATSRDRRIDTQYF. The full variable domain, its missing parts supplied by reference TRBV15 and TRBJ2-3, is DAMVIQNPRYQVTQFGKPVTLSCSQTLNHNVMYWYQQKSSQAPKLLFHYYDKDFNNEADTPDNFQSRRPNTSFCFLDIRSPGLGDTAMYLCATSRDRRIDTQYFGPGTRLTVL.